This T cell receptor beta chain was obtained from a study of cytomegalovirus exposure and HLA in healthy donors. The PCR ran on 60 Vbeta and 13 Jbeta primers. The table came from immunoSEQ multiplex PCR; TCRdb's copy has only in-frame clones and leaves some out. The repertoire holds approximately 120,000 clones, with roughly 75% as singletons. Comments on this clone: Its antigen is unknown.

CDR1 SGHRS and CDR2 YFSETQ come from the germline V gene. The CDR3 contains 15 residues. The V and J ends lost 3 bases and 0 bases, in that order; junction bases with no gene match: 2. Points from the study as a whole: A list of approximately 160 TCR beta chains associated with cytomegalovirus was given.

This receptor was identified in a female donor in good health and CMV-seronegative. The chain joins TRBV5-1 to TRBJ1-3, with 8 bases aligning to TRBD1. The sample comprised PBMCs. The DNA for the CDR3 is TGCGCCAGCAGCTATGGACAGGGCTCTGGAAACACCATATATTTT. Its protein is CASSYGQGSGNTIYF.